Listed below are T cell receptor beta chains from one sample, sequenced in a study of blood T cells in healthy people across ages. TCRdb re-derived calls from the 5' RACE reads in MiXCR, one entry per CDR3 protein. The sample consists of about 1 million distinct CDR3 sequences, more than 40% of them appearing once. The specimen was blood. These receptors all come from a woman aged 55 to 70 in good health. Both conserved end residues are part of each CDR3. The D gene is left open where the match is weak. Rows may omit the clone size; those that give it use once, few, many or a size class.

clone size: NA
CDR3 length: 18
D gene: TRBD2
V gene: TRBV11-2
J gene: TRBJ2-1
CDR3 DNA: TGTGCCAGCAGCTTGGCTAGCGGGAGGGTAAGGACACGTAATGAGCAGTTCTTC
CDR3 protein: CASSLASGRVRTRNEQFF

clone size: few
CDR3 length: 15
D gene: TRBD1
V gene: TRBV10-3
J gene: TRBJ2-7
CDR3 DNA: TGTGCCATCAGTGAGGGGACAGCCGGCTACAATGAGCAGTACTTC
CDR3 protein: CAISEGTAGYNEQYF

clone size: NA
CDR3 length: 13
D gene: TRBD2
V gene: TRBV27
J gene: TRBJ2-7
CDR3 DNA: TGTGCCAGCAGCGGGACTACCAACAATGAGCAGTACTTC
CDR3 protein: CASSGTTNNEQYF

clone size: NA
CDR3 length: 12
D gene: NA
V gene: TRBV30
J gene: TRBJ2-7
CDR3 DNA: TGTGCCTGCTCCCTGGTGGCCTACGAGCAGTACTTC
CDR3 protein: CACSLVAYEQYF

clone size: few
CDR3 length: 15
D gene: TRBD1
V gene: TRBV28
J gene: TRBJ2-5
CDR3 DNA: TGTGCCAGCAGATCGGACAGGGGGTACCAAGAGACCCAGTACTTC
CDR3 protein: CASRSDRGYQETQYF

clone size: NA
CDR3 length: 14
D gene: NA
V gene: TRBV20-1
J gene: TRBJ2-7
CDR3 DNA: TGCAGTGCTCAAGACCGGTATGGGGTCGACGAGCAGTACTTC
CDR3 protein: CSAQDRYGVDEQYF

clone size: NA
CDR3 length: 14
D gene: TRBD1
V gene: TRBV4-1
J gene: TRBJ1-4
CDR3 DNA: TGCGCCAGCAGCCGGGGACAGTATAATGAAAAACTGTTTTTT
CDR3 protein: CASSRGQYNEKLFF

clone size: few
CDR3 length: 15
D gene: TRBD2
V gene: TRBV9
J gene: TRBJ2-7
CDR3 DNA: TGTGCCAGCAGCGTAGGGGAGGGGAGCTCCTACGAGCAGTACTTC
CDR3 protein: CASSVGEGSSYEQYF

clone size: NA
CDR3 length: 14
D gene: NA
V gene: TRBV5-5
J gene: TRBJ2-1
CDR3 DNA: TGTGCCAGCAGCTTGAAGTGGGGGGGCCATGAGCAGTTCTTC
CDR3 protein: CASSLKWGGHEQFF

clone size: NA
CDR3 length: 15
D gene: NA
V gene: TRBV25-1
J gene: TRBJ1-4
CDR3 DNA: TGTGCCAGCGCAAAAACCGGGACGGGTAATGAAAAACTGTTTTTT
CDR3 protein: CASAKTGTGNEKLFF

clone size: NA
CDR3 length: 15
D gene: TRBD2
V gene: TRBV27
J gene: TRBJ2-1
CDR3 DNA: TGTGCCAGCAGTTTACGGGGGAGGGCCCTCGATGAGCAGTTCTTC
CDR3 protein: CASSLRGRALDEQFF

clone size: NA
CDR3 length: 15
D gene: NA
V gene: TRBV7-9
J gene: TRBJ2-1
CDR3 DNA: TGTGCCAGCAGCCCCGACTTGGAGCCCTACAATGAGCAGTTCTTC
CDR3 protein: CASSPDLEPYNEQFF

clone size: NA
CDR3 length: 13
D gene: TRBD1
V gene: TRBV29-1
J gene: TRBJ2-2
CDR3 DNA: TGCAGCGGGCCAGGGACAGGGACCGGGGAGCTGTTTTTT
CDR3 protein: CSGPGTGTGELFF

clone size: NA
CDR3 length: 17
D gene: TRBD2
V gene: TRBV7-2
J gene: TRBJ2-2
CDR3 DNA: TGTGCCAGCAGCCTAACCCGTGGACTAGCGGGGATCGGGGAGCTGTTTTTT
CDR3 protein: CASSLTRGLAGIGELFF

clone size: NA
CDR3 length: 14
D gene: NA
V gene: TRBV6-2/TRBV6-3
J gene: TRBJ2-1
CDR3 DNA: TGTGCCAGCAGTTTGGCCAGGCCTAACGATGAGCAGTTCTTC
CDR3 protein: CASSLARPNDEQFF

clone size: NA
CDR3 length: 14
D gene: NA
V gene: TRBV20-1
J gene: TRBJ1-2
CDR3 DNA: TGCAGTGCTAGATCAGGGATAGCTAACTATGGCTACACCTTC
CDR3 protein: CSARSGIANYGYTF

clone size: NA
CDR3 length: 14
D gene: NA
V gene: TRBV11-1
J gene: TRBJ1-2
CDR3 DNA: TGTGCCAGCAGCTTATCGCCAACTCAATATGGCTACACCTTC
CDR3 protein: CASSLSPTQYGYTF

clone size: NA
CDR3 length: 14
D gene: NA
V gene: TRBV21-1
J gene: TRBJ2-1
CDR3 DNA: TGTGCCAGCAGGAGGACAACCGGGAACAATGAGCAGTTCTTC
CDR3 protein: CASRRTTGNNEQFF

clone size: few
CDR3 length: 15
D gene: NA
V gene: TRBV7-6
J gene: TRBJ1-2
CDR3 DNA: TGTGCCAGCAGCCCCTCGAGGGGACACCATAGTGGCTACACCTTC
CDR3 protein: CASSPSRGHHSGYTF

clone size: few
CDR3 length: 14
D gene: NA
V gene: TRBV11-2
J gene: TRBJ2-5
CDR3 DNA: TGTGCCAGCAGCTTATATCTCGGGAGAGAGACCCAGTACTTC
CDR3 protein: CASSLYLGRETQYF

clone size: few
CDR3 length: 16
D gene: TRBD2
V gene: TRBV9
J gene: TRBJ2-1
CDR3 DNA: TGTGCCAGCAGCGTAGGGGGACTAGCGGGAAGCCATGAGCAGTTCTTC
CDR3 protein: CASSVGGLAGSHEQFF

clone size: NA
CDR3 length: 13
D gene: TRBD1
V gene: TRBV20-1
J gene: TRBJ2-5
CDR3 DNA: TGCAGTGCTAGGAACAGGGGGCGAGAGACCCAGTACTTC
CDR3 protein: CSARNRGRETQYF

clone size: few
CDR3 length: 16
D gene: TRBD1
V gene: TRBV7-9
J gene: TRBJ2-3
CDR3 DNA: TGTGCCAGCAGGTCCCCAGGGGGAAAACACACAGATACGCAGTATTTT
CDR3 protein: CASRSPGGKHTDTQYF

clone size: NA
CDR3 length: 16
D gene: TRBD2
V gene: TRBV5-5
J gene: TRBJ2-1
CDR3 DNA: TGTGCCAGCAGCTTCTCGGTAGCGGGAGTTGGGCATGAGCAGTTCTTC
CDR3 protein: CASSFSVAGVGHEQFF

clone size: NA
CDR3 length: 16
D gene: NA
V gene: TRBV5-6
J gene: TRBJ2-5
CDR3 DNA: TGTGCCAGCAGCATCGAGGGGGGCAGTCCAGAGGAGACCCAGTACTTC
CDR3 protein: CASSIEGGSPEETQYF

clone size: NA
CDR3 length: 13
D gene: NA
V gene: TRBV20-1
J gene: TRBJ2-1
CDR3 DNA: TGCAGTGCCCGGGGGAGACTATACAATGAGCAGTTCTTC
CDR3 protein: CSARGRLYNEQFF

clone size: NA
CDR3 length: 15
D gene: NA
V gene: TRBV6-5
J gene: TRBJ1-5
CDR3 DNA: TGTGCCAGCAGTTACGCCGGGGGAGGCAATCAGCCCCAGCATTTT
CDR3 protein: CASSYAGGGNQPQHF

clone size: few
CDR3 length: 13
D gene: NA
V gene: TRBV28
J gene: TRBJ2-7
CDR3 DNA: TGTGCCAGCAGTATCAGACAGGACGGCGAGCAGTACTTC
CDR3 protein: CASSIRQDGEQYF

clone size: few
CDR3 length: 15
D gene: TRBD2
V gene: TRBV29-1
J gene: TRBJ2-7
CDR3 DNA: TGCAGCGTTGAAATGAGCGGGAGTGGTCTCGGCGAGCAGTACTTC
CDR3 protein: CSVEMSGSGLGEQYF

clone size: NA
CDR3 length: 14
D gene: NA
V gene: TRBV27
J gene: TRBJ2-3
CDR3 DNA: TGTGCCAGCAAGATCCAGGGTAGCACAGATACGCAGTATTTT
CDR3 protein: CASKIQGSTDTQYF

clone size: few
CDR3 length: 15
D gene: NA
V gene: TRBV7-2
J gene: TRBJ2-5
CDR3 DNA: TGTGCCAGCAGCTTAGGGGTGGTGACAGAAGAGACCCAGTACTTC
CDR3 protein: CASSLGVVTEETQYF

clone size: NA
CDR3 length: 14
D gene: TRBD2
V gene: TRBV27
J gene: TRBJ2-1
CDR3 DNA: TGTGCCAGCAGTTCCGCTAGCGGGAGAGAGGAGCAGTTCTTC
CDR3 protein: CASSSASGREEQFF

clone size: NA
CDR3 length: 15
D gene: TRBD1
V gene: TRBV11-2
J gene: TRBJ1-4
CDR3 DNA: TGTGCCAGCAGCTTAGTTCGGGACAGCAATGAAAAACTGTTTTTT
CDR3 protein: CASSLVRDSNEKLFF

clone size: NA
CDR3 length: 14
D gene: TRBD2
V gene: TRBV30
J gene: TRBJ2-3
CDR3 DNA: TGTGCCTGGAGGCTACTAGCGGGCACAGATACGCAGTATTTT
CDR3 protein: CAWRLLAGTDTQYF

clone size: NA
CDR3 length: 16
D gene: TRBD1
V gene: TRBV12-3/TRBV12-4
J gene: TRBJ1-5
CDR3 DNA: TGTGCCAGCAGTTCCACCGACAGGGGCAAAGATCAGCCCCAGCATTTT
CDR3 protein: CASSSTDRGKDQPQHF

clone size: NA
CDR3 length: 16
D gene: TRBD2
V gene: TRBV4-2
J gene: TRBJ2-2
CDR3 DNA: TGTGCCAGCAGCCCCGAGACTAGCGGGAGGGCCGGGGAGCTGTTTTTT
CDR3 protein: CASSPETSGRAGELFF

clone size: NA
CDR3 length: 13
D gene: NA
V gene: TRBV25-1
J gene: TRBJ1-6
CDR3 DNA: TGTGCCAGCAGTGTAAGGAAAAATTCACCCCTCCACTTT
CDR3 protein: CASSVRKNSPLHF

clone size: NA
CDR3 length: 13
D gene: TRBD1
V gene: TRBV29-1
J gene: TRBJ2-7
CDR3 DNA: TGCAGCGTTGTTGGACAGGCGGCCTACGAGCAGTACTTC
CDR3 protein: CSVVGQAAYEQYF

clone size: NA
CDR3 length: 13
D gene: TRBD2
V gene: TRBV20-1
J gene: TRBJ2-1
CDR3 DNA: TGCAGTGCTAGAACTTCCTTGTTGCGGGAGGGGTTCTTC
CDR3 protein: CSARTSLLREGFF

clone size: NA
CDR3 length: 15
D gene: TRBD2
V gene: TRBV7-2
J gene: TRBJ2-7
CDR3 DNA: TGTGCCAGCAGCCGACTAGCGGGAGGATTCCACGAGCAGTACTTC
CDR3 protein: CASSRLAGGFHEQYF